These T cell receptor beta chains were read from a single sample in a study of blood T cells in healthy people across ages. Using its own MiXCR run on the 5' RACE reads, TCRdb lists one record per CDR3 protein. The data hold 800,000 to 950,000 distinct CDR3 sequences, with about 37% observed a single time. Sequenced input: blood. These receptors originate from a man between 18 and 29 years old in good health. The CDR3 runs from the conserved cysteine through the conserved F or W. The D gene is left open where the match is weak. Not all rows give a size; the values are once, few, many and, for expanded clones, a class.

-	TRBJ1-1	few	TRBV12-3/TRBV12-4	CASSHRGGEWTEAFF	TGTGCCAGCAGCCACCGGGGTGGTGAGTGGACTGAAGCTTTCTTT
-	TRBJ2-7	-	TRBV20-1	CSALPTSWLTYEQYF	TGCAGTGCCTTGCCGACTAGTTGGTTAACCTACGAGCAGTACTTC
-	TRBJ1-5	-	TRBV6-6	CASSNEGLGDQPQHF	TGTGCCAGCAGTAATGAGGGGTTAGGGGATCAGCCCCAGCATTTT
-	TRBJ2-6	many	TRBV5-1	CASAGFSGANVLTF	TGCGCCAGCGCGGGGTTCTCTGGGGCCAACGTCCTGACTTTC
-	TRBJ1-6	-	TRBV9	CANSAGGSSYNSPLHF	TGTGCCAACAGCGCCGGGGGCAGCTCCTATAATTCACCCCTCCACTTT
-	TRBJ2-1	-	TRBV11-2	CASSSRDPTGNEQFF	TGTGCCAGCAGCTCCCGGGATCCAACGGGCAATGAGCAGTTCTTC
-	TRBJ1-4	few	TRBV12-3/TRBV12-4	CASSPLGVELFF	TGTGCCAGCAGTCCCTTGGGGGTGGAACTGTTTTTT
-	TRBJ1-2	-	TRBV9	CASSVGGALRQRNYGYTF	TGTGCCAGCAGCGTAGGGGGGGCCCTGAGACAGAGAAACTATGGCTACACCTTC
TRBD2	TRBJ2-3	-	TRBV4-3	CASSQELRGGRADTQYF	TGCGCCAGCAGCCAAGAATTACGGGGGGGCCGCGCAGATACGCAGTATTTT
-	TRBJ1-4	-	TRBV12-3/TRBV12-4	CASTGNEKLFF	TGTGCCAGCACAGGGAATGAAAAACTGTTTTTT
-	TRBJ2-1	many	TRBV15	CATSRDWDEQFF	TGTGCCACCAGCAGAGATTGGGATGAGCAGTTCTTC
TRBD1	TRBJ1-1	few	TRBV10-3	CAISEAIQGGTEAFF	TGTGCCATCAGTGAGGCGATACAGGGGGGCACTGAAGCTTTCTTT
-	TRBJ2-1	-	TRBV7-2	CASSWLQETQFF	TGTGCCAGCAGCTGGTTGCAAGAGACCCAGTTCTTC
-	TRBJ2-3	-	TRBV10-3	CAISSNLGNTDTQYF	TGTGCCATCAGTTCGAACTTGGGGAACACAGATACGCAGTATTTT
-	TRBJ2-3	many	TRBV7-2	CASSPRRASTDTQYF	TGTGCCAGCAGCCCCCGCAGGGCTAGCACAGATACGCAGTATTTT
-	TRBJ1-1	-	TRBV5-1	CASSFITDSGGAAFF	TGCGCCAGCAGCTTTATTACCGACTCGGGGGGTGCTGCTTTCTTT
TRBD2	TRBJ2-1	once	TRBV6-4	CASSDQAGGHNEQFF	TGTGCCAGCAGTGACCAAGCGGGAGGGCACAATGAGCAGTTCTTC
-	TRBJ2-1	-	TRBV13	CASSLRQGRYNEQFF	TGTGCCAGCAGCTTAAGGCAGGGGCGGTACAATGAGCAGTTCTTC
-	TRBJ1-1	-	TRBV25-1	CATRGIAGATNTEAFF	TGTGCCACCAGAGGAATAGCAGGGGCTACGAACACTGAAGCTTTCTTT
-	TRBJ2-5	-	TRBV2	CASSERVETQYF	TGTGCCAGCAGTGAAAGGGTGGAGACCCAGTACTTC
-	TRBJ2-7	-	TRBV21-1	CASSRQASSYEQYF	TGTGCCAGCAGTAGACAGGCGAGCTCCTACGAGCAGTACTTC
-	TRBJ2-5	once	TRBV7-6	CASSVKGAETQYF	TGTGCCAGCAGCGTAAAGGGCGCGGAGACCCAGTACTTC
TRBD1	TRBJ2-3	-	TRBV12-3/TRBV12-4	CASSDRGRDTQYF	TGTGCCAGCAGCGACAGGGGGCGCGATACGCAGTATTTT
-	TRBJ1-2	many	TRBV20-1	CSAREPGVYGYTF	TGCAGTGCTAGAGAGCCGGGCGTCTATGGCTACACCTTC
-	TRBJ2-5	many	TRBV5-1	CASSLAVDLEGETQYF	TGCGCCAGCAGCTTGGCCGTCGACCTAGAGGGGGAGACCCAGTACTTC
TRBD1	TRBJ1-2	once	TRBV2	CASILGQGAGGYTF	TGTGCCAGCATCCTAGGACAGGGGGCCGGGGGCTACACCTTC
TRBD2	TRBJ2-1	few	TRBV6-2/TRBV6-3	CASSRTSGVHEQFF	TGTGCCAGCAGTCGGACTAGCGGGGTCCATGAGCAGTTCTTC
TRBD1	TRBJ1-4	few	TRBV5-6	CANSSDRGFEKLFF	TGTGCCAACAGCTCGGACAGGGGTTTTGAAAAACTGTTTTTT
-	TRBJ2-7	-	TRBV21-1	CARGILAGGRKFYEQYF	TGTGCCAGAGGCATCCTAGCGGGAGGGCGGAAATTTTACGAGCAGTACTTC